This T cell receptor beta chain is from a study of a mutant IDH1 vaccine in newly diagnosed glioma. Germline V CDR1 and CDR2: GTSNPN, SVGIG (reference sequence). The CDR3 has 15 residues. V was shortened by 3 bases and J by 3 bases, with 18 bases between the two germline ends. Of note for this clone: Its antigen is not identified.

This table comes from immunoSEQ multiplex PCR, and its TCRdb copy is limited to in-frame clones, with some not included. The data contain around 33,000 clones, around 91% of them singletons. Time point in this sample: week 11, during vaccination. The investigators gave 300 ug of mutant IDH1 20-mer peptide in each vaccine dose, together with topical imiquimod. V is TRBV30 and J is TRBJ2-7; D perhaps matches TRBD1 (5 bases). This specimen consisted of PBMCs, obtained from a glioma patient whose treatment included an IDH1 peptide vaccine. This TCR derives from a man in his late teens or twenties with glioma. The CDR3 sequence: CAWSGTGLVVYEQYF. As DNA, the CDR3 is TGTGCCTGGAGCGGAACAGGTTTAGTAGTCTACGAGCAGTACTTC.